This TCR beta chain was identified in a study of blood T cell repertoires in COVID-19. The germline V gene has CDR1 ENHRY and CDR2 SYGVKD. Trimming cost V 10 bases and J 3 bases, with 15 bases left between them. CDR3 length: 13 residues. How the authors handled the data: By means of reference gene primer amplification, nucleated cell counts were estimated. Sequenced by immunoSEQ multiplex PCR; TCRdb stores in-frame clones only, minus some. V and J calls and clone size are copied from that table; D and trimming were computed from the DNA. The sample yields 150,000 to 200,000 clones, roughly 89% seen once.

The origin of this receptor is a woman in her sixties who had recovered from COVID-19. The chain carries TRBV10-3 and TRBJ1-1, with D unresolved. Specimen: peripheral blood. The CDR3 DNA reads as TGTGCCACCGTCAATGGAGTCGACACTGAAGCTTTCTTT. This sequence encodes CATVNGVDTEAFF.